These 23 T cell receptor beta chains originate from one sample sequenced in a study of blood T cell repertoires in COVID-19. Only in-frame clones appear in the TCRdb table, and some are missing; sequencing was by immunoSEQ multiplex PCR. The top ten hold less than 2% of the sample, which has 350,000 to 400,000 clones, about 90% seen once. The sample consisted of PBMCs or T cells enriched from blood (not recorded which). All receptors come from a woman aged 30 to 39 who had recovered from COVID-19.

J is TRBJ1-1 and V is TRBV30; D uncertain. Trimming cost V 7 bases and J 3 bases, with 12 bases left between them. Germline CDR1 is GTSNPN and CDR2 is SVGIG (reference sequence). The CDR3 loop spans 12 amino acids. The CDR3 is CALTREYTEAFF. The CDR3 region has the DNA TGTGCCTTGACGAGGGAGTACACTGAAGCTTTCTTT.

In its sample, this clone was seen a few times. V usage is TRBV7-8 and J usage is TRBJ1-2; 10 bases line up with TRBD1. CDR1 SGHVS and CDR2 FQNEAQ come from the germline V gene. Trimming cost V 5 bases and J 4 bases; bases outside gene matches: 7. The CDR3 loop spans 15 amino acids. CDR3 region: CASSLMTGGTYGYTF. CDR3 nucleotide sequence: TGTGCCAGCAGCCTGATGACAGGGGGCACCTATGGCTACACCTTC.

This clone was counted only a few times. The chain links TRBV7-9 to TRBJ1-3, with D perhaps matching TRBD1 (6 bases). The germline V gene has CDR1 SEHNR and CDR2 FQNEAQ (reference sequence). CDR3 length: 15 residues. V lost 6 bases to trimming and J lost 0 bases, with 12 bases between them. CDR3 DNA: TGTGCCAGCAGTACGGACAGAAACTCTGGAAACACCATATATTTT. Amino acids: CASSTDRNSGNTIYF.

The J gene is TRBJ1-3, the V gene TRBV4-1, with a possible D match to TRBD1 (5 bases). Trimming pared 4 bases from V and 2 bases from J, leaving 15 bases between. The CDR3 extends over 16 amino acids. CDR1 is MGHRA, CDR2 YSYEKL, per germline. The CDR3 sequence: CASSLPGREAGNTIYF. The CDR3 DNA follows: TGCGCCAGCAGCCTTCCCGGCAGGGAGGCTGGAAACACCATATATTTT.

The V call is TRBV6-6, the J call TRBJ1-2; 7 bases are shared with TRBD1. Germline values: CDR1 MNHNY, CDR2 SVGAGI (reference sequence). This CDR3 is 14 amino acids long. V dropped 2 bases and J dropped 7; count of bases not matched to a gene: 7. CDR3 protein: CASSYQTGVVGYTF. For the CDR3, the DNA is TGTGCCAGCAGTTACCAAACAGGGGTAGTTGGCTACACCTTC.

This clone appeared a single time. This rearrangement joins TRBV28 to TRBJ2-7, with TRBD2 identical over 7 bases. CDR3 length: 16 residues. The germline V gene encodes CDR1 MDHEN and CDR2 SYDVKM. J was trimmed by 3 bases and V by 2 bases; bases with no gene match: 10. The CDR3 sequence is CASSLRLAFPIYEQYF. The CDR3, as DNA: TGTGCCAGCAGTTTAAGACTAGCCTTTCCCATCTACGAGCAGTACTTC.

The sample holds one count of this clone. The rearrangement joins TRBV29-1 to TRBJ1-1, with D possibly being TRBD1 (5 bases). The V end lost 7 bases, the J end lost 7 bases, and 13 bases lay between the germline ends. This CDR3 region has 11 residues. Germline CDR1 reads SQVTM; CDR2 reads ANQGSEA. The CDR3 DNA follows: TGCAGCGGTCGGGGGAGCCGTGAAGCTTTCTTT. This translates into CSGRGSREAFF.

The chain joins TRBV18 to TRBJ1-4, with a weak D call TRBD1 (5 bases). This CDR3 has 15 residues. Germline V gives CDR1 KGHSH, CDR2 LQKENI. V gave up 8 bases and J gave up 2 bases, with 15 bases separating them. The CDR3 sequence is CASTTGGFTNEKLFF. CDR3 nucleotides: TGTGCCAGCACCACCGGGGGGTTTACTAATGAAAAACTGTTTTTT.

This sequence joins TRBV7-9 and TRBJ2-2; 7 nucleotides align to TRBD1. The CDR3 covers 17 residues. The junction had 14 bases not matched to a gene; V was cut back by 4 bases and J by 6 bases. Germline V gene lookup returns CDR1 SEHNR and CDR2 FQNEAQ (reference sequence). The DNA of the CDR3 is TGTGCCAGCAGCTATTACAGGGGACGTGGCCTGGCCGGGGAGCTGTTTTTT. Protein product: CASSYYRGRGLAGELFF.

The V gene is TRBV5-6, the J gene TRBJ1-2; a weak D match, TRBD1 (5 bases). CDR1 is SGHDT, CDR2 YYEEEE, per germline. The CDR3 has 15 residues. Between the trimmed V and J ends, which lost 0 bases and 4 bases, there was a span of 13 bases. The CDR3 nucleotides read TGTGCCAGCAGCTTGGCGGGGGGTTTCGGCTATGGCTACACCTTC. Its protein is CASSLAGGFGYGYTF.

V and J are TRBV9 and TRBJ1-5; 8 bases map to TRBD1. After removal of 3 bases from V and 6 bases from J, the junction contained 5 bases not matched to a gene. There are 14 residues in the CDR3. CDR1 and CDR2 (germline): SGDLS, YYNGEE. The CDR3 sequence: CASSAGTGGQPQHF. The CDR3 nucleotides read TGTGCCAGCAGCGCCGGGACAGGAGGTCAGCCCCAGCATTTT.

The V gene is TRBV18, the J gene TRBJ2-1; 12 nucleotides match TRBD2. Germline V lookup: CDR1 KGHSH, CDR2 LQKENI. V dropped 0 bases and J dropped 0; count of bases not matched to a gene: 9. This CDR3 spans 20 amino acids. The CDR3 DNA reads TGTGCCAGCTCACCACCGTCGGGACTAGCGGGCCACTACTCCTACAATGAGCAGTTCTTC. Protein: CASSPPSGLAGHYSYNEQFF.

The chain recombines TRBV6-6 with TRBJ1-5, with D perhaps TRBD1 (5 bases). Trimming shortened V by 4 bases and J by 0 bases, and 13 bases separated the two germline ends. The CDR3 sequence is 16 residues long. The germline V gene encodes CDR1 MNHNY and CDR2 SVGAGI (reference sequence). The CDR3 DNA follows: TGTGCCAGCAGTTCCCCCCAGCAGGGTAGCAATCAGCCCCAGCATTTT. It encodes CASSSPQQGSNQPQHF.

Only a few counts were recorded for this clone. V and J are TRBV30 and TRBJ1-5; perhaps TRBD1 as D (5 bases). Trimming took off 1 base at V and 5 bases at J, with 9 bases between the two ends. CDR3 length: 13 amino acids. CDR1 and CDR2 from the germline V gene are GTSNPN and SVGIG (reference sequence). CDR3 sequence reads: CAWSAGGDQPQHF. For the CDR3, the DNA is TGTGCCTGGAGTGCGGGGGGAGATCAGCCCCAGCATTTT.

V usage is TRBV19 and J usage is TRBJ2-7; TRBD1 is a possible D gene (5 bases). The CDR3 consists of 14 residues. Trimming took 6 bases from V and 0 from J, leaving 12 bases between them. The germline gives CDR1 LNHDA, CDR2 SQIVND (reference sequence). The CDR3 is CASRQTEYSYEQYF. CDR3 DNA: TGTGCCAGTAGACAGACAGAGTACTCCTACGAGCAGTACTTC.

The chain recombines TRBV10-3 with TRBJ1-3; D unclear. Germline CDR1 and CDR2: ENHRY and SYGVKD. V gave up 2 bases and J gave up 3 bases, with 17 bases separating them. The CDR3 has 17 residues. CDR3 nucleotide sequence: TGTGCCATCAGTGAGCCACCCAGGCAAGTCGGTGGAAACACCATATATTTT. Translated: CAISEPPRQVGGNTIYF.

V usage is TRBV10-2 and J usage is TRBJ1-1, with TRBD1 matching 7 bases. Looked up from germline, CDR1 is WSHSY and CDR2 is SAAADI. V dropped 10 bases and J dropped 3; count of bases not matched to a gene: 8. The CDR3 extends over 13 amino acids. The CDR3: CATTTGQDTEAFF. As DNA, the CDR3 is TGCGCCACAACGACAGGGCAGGACACTGAAGCTTTCTTT.

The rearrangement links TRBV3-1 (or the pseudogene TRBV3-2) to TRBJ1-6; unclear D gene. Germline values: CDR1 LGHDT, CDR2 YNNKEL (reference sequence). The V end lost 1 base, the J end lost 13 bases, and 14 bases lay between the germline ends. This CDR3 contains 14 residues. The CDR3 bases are TGTGCCAGCAGCCAAGGATCGACTCCGAGGCCCCTCCACTTT. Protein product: CASSQGSTPRPLHF.

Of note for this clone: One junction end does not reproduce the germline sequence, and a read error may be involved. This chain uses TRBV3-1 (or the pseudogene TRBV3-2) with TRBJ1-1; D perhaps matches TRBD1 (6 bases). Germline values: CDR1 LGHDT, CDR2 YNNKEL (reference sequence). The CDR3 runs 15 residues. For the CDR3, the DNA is TGTGCCAGCAACCAAGATGGACAGATAAACACTGAAGCTTTCTTT. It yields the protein CASNQDGQINTEAFF.

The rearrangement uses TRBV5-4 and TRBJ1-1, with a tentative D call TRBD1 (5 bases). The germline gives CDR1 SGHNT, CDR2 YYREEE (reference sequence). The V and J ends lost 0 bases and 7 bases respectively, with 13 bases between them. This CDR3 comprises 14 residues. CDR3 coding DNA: TGTGCCAGCAGCTTGGTGGGGGGGGACCGTGAAGCTTTCTTT. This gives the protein CASSLVGGDREAFF.

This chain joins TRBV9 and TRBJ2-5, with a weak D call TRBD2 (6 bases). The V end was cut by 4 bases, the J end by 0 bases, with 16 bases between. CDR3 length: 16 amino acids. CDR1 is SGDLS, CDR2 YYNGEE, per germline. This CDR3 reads CASSLTARGYQETQYF. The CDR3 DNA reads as TGTGCCAGCAGCCTTACCGCCCGGGGGTACCAAGAGACCCAGTACTTC. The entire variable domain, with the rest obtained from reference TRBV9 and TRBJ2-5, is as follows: DSGVTQTPKHLITATGQRVTLRCSPRSGDLSVYWYQQSLDQGLQFLIQYYNGEERAKGNILERFSAQQFPDLHSELNLSSLELGDSALYFCASSLTARGYQETQYFGPGTRLLVL.

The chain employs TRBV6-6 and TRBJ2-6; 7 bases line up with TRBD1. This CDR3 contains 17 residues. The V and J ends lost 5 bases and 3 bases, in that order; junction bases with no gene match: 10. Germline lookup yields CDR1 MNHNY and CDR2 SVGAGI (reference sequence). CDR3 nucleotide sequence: TGTGCCAGCAGTCCATGGACAGGCCTTGGTGGGGCCAACGTCCTGACTTTC. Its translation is CASSPWTGLGGANVLTF.

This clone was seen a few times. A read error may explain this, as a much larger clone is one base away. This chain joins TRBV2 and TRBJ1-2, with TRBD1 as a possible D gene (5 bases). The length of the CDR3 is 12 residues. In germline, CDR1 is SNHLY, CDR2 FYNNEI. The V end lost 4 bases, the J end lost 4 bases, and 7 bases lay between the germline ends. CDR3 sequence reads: CASSAQGYGYTF. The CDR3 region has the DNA TGTGCCAGCAGTGCTCAGGGCTATGGCTACACCTTC.